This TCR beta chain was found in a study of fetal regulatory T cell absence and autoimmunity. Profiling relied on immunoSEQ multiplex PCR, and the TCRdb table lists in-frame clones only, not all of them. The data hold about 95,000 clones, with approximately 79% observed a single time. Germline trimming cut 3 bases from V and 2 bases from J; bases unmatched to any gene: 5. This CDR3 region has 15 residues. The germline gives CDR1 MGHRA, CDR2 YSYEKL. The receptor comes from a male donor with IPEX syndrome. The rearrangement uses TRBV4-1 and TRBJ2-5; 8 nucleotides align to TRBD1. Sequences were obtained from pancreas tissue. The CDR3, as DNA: TGCGCCAGCAGCCATCTTCACAGGGGGCAAGAGACCCAGTACTTC. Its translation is CASSHLHRGQETQYF.